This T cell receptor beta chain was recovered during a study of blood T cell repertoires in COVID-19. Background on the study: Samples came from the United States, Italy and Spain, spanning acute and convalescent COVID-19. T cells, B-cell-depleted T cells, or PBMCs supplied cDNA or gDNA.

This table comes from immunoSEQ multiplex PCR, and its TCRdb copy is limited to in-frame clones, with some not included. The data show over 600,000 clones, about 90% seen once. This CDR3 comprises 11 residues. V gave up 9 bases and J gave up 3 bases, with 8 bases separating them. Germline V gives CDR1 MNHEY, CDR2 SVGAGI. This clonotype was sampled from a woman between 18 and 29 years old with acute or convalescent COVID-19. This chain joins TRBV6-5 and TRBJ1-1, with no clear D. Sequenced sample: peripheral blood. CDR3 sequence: CAREGYTEAFF. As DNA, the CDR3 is TGTGCCAGAGAGGGATACACTGAAGCTTTCTTT.